One sample yielded the 22 T cell receptor beta chains listed below, sequenced in a study of T cell responses to AZD1222 COVID-19 vaccine. Libraries were prepared by immunoSEQ multiplex PCR; TCRdb keeps only in-frame clonotypes and omits some of them. Here the sample spans roughly 40,000 clones, over 70% being singletons. The sequencing used peripheral blood, collected on day 0 of AZD1222 vaccination. These receptors were obtained from an adult in good health.

As DNA, the CDR3 is TGTGCCAGCAGCCAAGCGAGGACAGGGGGCGCGGGGTATGATTCACCCCTCCACTTT. It yields the protein CASSQARTGGAGYDSPLHF. The rearrangement uses TRBV3-1 (or the pseudogene TRBV3-2) and TRBJ1-6; TRBD1 aligns across 11 bases. V shed 1 base, J shed 8 bases, and the junction held 13 bases outside the gene matches. This CDR3 has 19 amino acids. CDR1 LGHDT and CDR2 YNNKEL come from the germline V gene (reference sequence).

V is TRBV6-5 and J is TRBJ1-5, with no clear D. Germline V CDR1 and CDR2: MNHEY, SVGAGI. Trimming left V 10 bases short and J 3 bases short, with 13 bases between. The CDR3 runs 13 residues. Written as DNA, the CDR3 is TGTGCCACCGGATCCCAGGACAATCAGCCCCAGCATTTT. Amino acids: CATGSQDNQPQHF.

This clone has only a few counts. This chain links TRBV6-5 with TRBJ1-1; TRBD1 matches 8 bases. Trimming took 4 bases from V and 4 from J; bases not matched to a gene: 2. Germline loops: CDR1 MNHEY, CDR2 SVGAGI. The CDR3 sequence is 13 residues long. The CDR3 bases are TGTGCCAGCAGTTTTGGACAGGGCACTGAAGCTTTCTTT. Residues: CASSFGQGTEAFF.

V usage is TRBV5-1 and J usage is TRBJ1-4; 9 bases are shared with TRBD1. Per the germline V gene, CDR1 is SGHRS and CDR2 is YFSETQ. With 4 bases clipped from V and 7 bases from J, the junction kept 5 bases outside the gene matches. The CDR3 is made up of 14 amino acids. The CDR3 DNA reads TGCGCCAGCAGCCCTCGGACAGGGGCTGAAAAACTGTTTTTT. It yields the protein CASSPRTGAEKLFF.

CDR3 sequence (DNA): TGTGCCAGCAGCCAAGGGGGACAGGGCAGAGCGGGCTACACCTTC. Amino acids: CASSQGGQGRAGYTF. The chain is built from TRBV3-1 (or the pseudogene TRBV3-2) and TRBJ1-2, with 9 bases that match TRBD1. The CDR3 totals 15 residues. Germline V gene sequence: CDR1 LGHDT, CDR2 YNNKEL (reference sequence). J was trimmed by 8 bases and V by 1 base; bases with no gene match: 8.

This chain links TRBV5-1 with TRBJ2-2; 13 bases match TRBD2. The CDR3 covers 15 residues. Germline V gene data show CDR1 as SGHRS and CDR2 as YFSETQ. With V trimmed by 4 bases and J by 4 bases, 1 base remained unmatched. The CDR3 DNA is TGCGCCAGCAGCAGGACTAGCGGGGGCACCGGGGAGCTGTTTTTT. Its protein is CASSRTSGGTGELFF.

This chain uses TRBV4-2 with TRBJ2-6; 7 nucleotides line up with TRBD2. The CDR3 extends over 17 amino acids. V dropped 1 base and J dropped 1; count of bases not matched to a gene: 4. Germline-derived CDR1 and CDR2 are LGHNA and YNFKEQ. CDR3 protein: CASSQGEGSSGANVLTF. The CDR3 DNA reads TGTGCCAGCAGCCAAGGGGAGGGATCGTCTGGGGCCAACGTCCTGACTTTC.

This chain joins TRBV15 and TRBJ2-4; D is ambiguous. Per germline, CDR1 LNHNV and CDR2 YYDKDF (reference sequence). This CDR3 has 11 amino acids. V was shortened by 3 bases and J by 6 bases, with 3 bases between the two germline ends. Written as DNA, the CDR3 is TGTGCCACCAGCAGGGGAAACATTCAGTACTTC. It codes for CATSRGNIQYF.

Only a few counts were recorded for this clone. The chain couples TRBV5-1 to TRBJ2-1; possibly TRBD2 for D (5 bases). The length of the CDR3 is 15 residues. Trimming took off 0 bases at V and 4 bases at J, with 11 bases between the two ends. CDR1 is SGHRS and CDR2 is YFSETQ in the germline V gene. The CDR3 here is CASSLDVGGYNEQFF. As DNA, the CDR3 is TGCGCCAGCAGCTTGGATGTTGGCGGGTACAATGAGCAGTTCTTC.

This clone appeared a few times. This chain joins TRBV7-7 and TRBJ2-5; TRBD1 might be the D (5 bases). Germline-derived CDR1 and CDR2 are SSHAT and FNYEAQ (reference sequence). V lost 5 bases and J 2 bases, leaving 12 bases between the germline ends. The CDR3 covers 14 residues. CDR3 residues: CASSDRTFQETQYF. Written as DNA, the CDR3 is TGTGCCAGCAGCGACCGGACATTTCAAGAGACCCAGTACTTC.

The chain couples TRBV6-5 to TRBJ2-7, with TRBD1 matching over 7 bases. The CDR3 loop spans 12 amino acids. Germline CDR1 and CDR2: MNHEY and SVGAGI. The J segment lost 3 bases and the V segment lost 6 bases, leaving 2 bases of the junction unmatched. The CDR3 loop reads CASSWTGYEQYF. CDR3 nucleotides: TGTGCCAGCAGCTGGACAGGCTACGAGCAGTACTTC.

The sample holds a few counts of this clone. The chain recombines TRBV5-1 with TRBJ1-1, with 7 bases fitting TRBD1. Germline V CDR1 and CDR2: SGHRS, YFSETQ. This CDR3 is 14 amino acids long. J lost 2 bases, V lost 4 bases, and 5 bases had no gene match. The CDR3 loop reads CASSGGQINTEAFF. CDR3 DNA sequence: TGCGCCAGCAGCGGGGGACAGATCAACACTGAAGCTTTCTTT.

J is TRBJ1-2 and V is TRBV9; D possibly corresponds to TRBD1 (5 bases). The CDR3 totals 14 residues. Germline-derived CDR1 and CDR2 are SGDLS and YYNGEE. V lost 4 bases to trimming and J lost 8 bases, with 18 bases between them. The CDR3 sequence: CASSHRRGDRGYTF. CDR3 sequence (DNA): TGTGCCAGCAGCCACCGACGGGGGGACCGGGGCTACACCTTC.

The V call is TRBV6-2 or TRBV6-3, the J call TRBJ2-1, with 7 bases aligning to TRBD2. The CDR3 has 14 amino acids. J lost 7 bases, V lost 5 bases, and 8 bases had no gene match. Germline assignment: CDR1 MNHEY and CDR2 SVGEGT. CDR3 nucleotides: TGTGCCAGCAGTAAGCGACTAGCTAGGAATGAGCAGTTCTTC. It codes for CASSKRLARNEQFF.

CDR3 in DNA: TGTGCCAGCAGTTTGGCAGGTAGCAATCAGCCCCAGCATTTT. Its protein is CASSLAGSNQPQHF. The V call is TRBV28, the J call TRBJ1-5, with unresolved D. The CDR3 contains 14 residues. CDR1 MDHEN and CDR2 SYDVKM come from the germline V gene. Trimming took 3 bases from V and 0 from J, leaving 6 bases between them.

The rearrangement joins TRBV27 to TRBJ2-1, with a weak D call TRBD1 (6 bases). Trimming pared 6 bases from V and 6 bases from J, leaving 15 bases between. Germline assignment: CDR1 MNHEY and CDR2 SMNVEV (reference sequence). The CDR3 length is 14 residues. CDR3 amino acids: CASRSLTGLNEQFF. The CDR3 nucleotides read TGTGCCAGCAGATCCCTGACAGGTCTCAATGAGCAGTTCTTC.

The chain recombines TRBV7-2 with TRBJ1-4, with D tentatively TRBD1 (5 bases). V was trimmed by 4 bases and J by 2 bases, leaving 8 bases between them. The CDR3 has 14 residues. Germline V gene sequence: CDR1 SGHTA, CDR2 FQGNSA. The CDR3 sequence is CASSWRGTNEKLFF. The CDR3 DNA is TGTGCCAGCAGCTGGCGGGGCACTAATGAAAAACTGTTTTTT.

The chain's CDR3 is CASSLVLGRLTEAFF. CDR3 sequence (DNA): TGTGCCAGCAGTTTGGTACTAGGGAGACTCACTGAAGCTTTCTTT. The chain combines TRBV28 with TRBJ1-1; D gene ambiguous. Trimming took 3 bases from V and 4 from J, leaving 15 bases between them. The germline V gene encodes CDR1 MDHEN and CDR2 SYDVKM. This CDR3 comprises 15 residues. Variable domain in full (rest from reference TRBV28 and TRBJ1-1): DVKVTQSSRYLVKRTGEKVFLECVQDMDHENMFWYRQDPGLGLRLIYFSYDVKMKEKGDIPEGYSVSREKKERFSLILESASTNQTSMYLCASSLVLGRLTEAFFGQGTRLTVV.

The chain carries TRBV5-4 and TRBJ2-1, with D possibly being TRBD2 (5 bases). V was cut by 2 bases and J by 5 bases, with 17 bases left in between. This CDR3 region has 16 residues. CDR1 is SGHNT, CDR2 YYREEE, per germline (reference sequence). The DNA of the CDR3 is TGTGCCAGCAGCTTAGAAGGAGGTTATGGGAACAATGAGCAGTTCTTC. Its translation: CASSLEGGYGNNEQFF. The entire variable domain, with the rest obtained from reference TRBV5-4 and TRBJ2-1, is as follows: ETGVTQSPTHLIKTRGQQVTLRCSSQSGHNTVSWYQQALGQGPQFIFQYYREEENGRGNFPPRFSGLQFPNYSSELNVNALELDDSALYLCASSLEGGYGNNEQFFGPGTRLTVL.

The chain employs TRBV25-1 and TRBJ1-2; a possible D gene is TRBD1 (6 bases). The V gene's germline CDR1 is MGHDK and CDR2 SYGVNS. The CDR3 sequence is 13 residues long. V shed 7 bases and J shed 1 base, with 10 bases lying between them. The CDR3 loop reads CASTAGHNYGYTF. The CDR3 region has the DNA TGTGCCAGCACCGCGGGACATAACTATGGCTACACCTTC.

The CDR3 spells CAISESSYEQYF. The CDR3 coding sequence is TGTGCCATCAGTGAGAGCTCCTACGAGCAGTACTTC. This chain connects TRBV10-3 to TRBJ2-7; no clear D. Germline loops: CDR1 ENHRY, CDR2 SYGVKD. The CDR3 runs 12 residues. Trimming shortened V by 2 bases and J by 0 bases, and 2 bases separated the two germline ends.

For this clone: One end of the junction fails to match germline, which may point to a read error. The genes are TRBV19 and TRBJ1-2; D uncertain. CDR1 LNHDA and CDR2 SQIVND come from the germline V gene (reference sequence). This CDR3 contains 15 residues. The chain's CDR3 is CASSYGSTPNYGCTF. CDR3 sequence (DNA): TGTGCCAGTAGTTATGGCTCCACCCCTAACTATGGCTGCACCTTC.